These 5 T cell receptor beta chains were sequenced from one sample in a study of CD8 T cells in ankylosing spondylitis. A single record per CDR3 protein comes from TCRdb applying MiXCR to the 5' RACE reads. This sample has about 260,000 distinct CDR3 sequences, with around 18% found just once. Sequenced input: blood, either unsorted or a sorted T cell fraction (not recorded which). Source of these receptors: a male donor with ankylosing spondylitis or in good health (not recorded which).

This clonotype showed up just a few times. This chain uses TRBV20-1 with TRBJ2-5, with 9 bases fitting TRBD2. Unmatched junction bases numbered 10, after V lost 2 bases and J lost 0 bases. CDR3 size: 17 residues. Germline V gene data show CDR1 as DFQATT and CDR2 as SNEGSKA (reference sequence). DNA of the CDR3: TGCAGTGCTAGATCCCCTAGGACTAGCGAGTACCAAGAGACCCAGTACTTC. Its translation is CSARSPRTSEYQETQYF.

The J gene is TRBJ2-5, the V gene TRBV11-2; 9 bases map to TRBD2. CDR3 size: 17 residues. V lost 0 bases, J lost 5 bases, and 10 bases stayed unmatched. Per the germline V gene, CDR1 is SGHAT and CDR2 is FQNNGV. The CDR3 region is CASSLDGRAGGRETQYF. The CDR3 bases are TGTGCCAGCAGCTTAGATGGGAGAGCGGGGGGCAGGGAGACCCAGTACTTC.

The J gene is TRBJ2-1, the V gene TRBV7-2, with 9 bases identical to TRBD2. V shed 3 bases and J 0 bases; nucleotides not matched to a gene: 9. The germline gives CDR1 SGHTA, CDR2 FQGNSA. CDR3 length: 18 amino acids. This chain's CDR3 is CASSLSLLAGSSYNEQFF. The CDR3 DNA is TGTGCCAGCAGCTTGAGCCTTCTAGCGGGGAGCTCCTACAATGAGCAGTTCTTC.

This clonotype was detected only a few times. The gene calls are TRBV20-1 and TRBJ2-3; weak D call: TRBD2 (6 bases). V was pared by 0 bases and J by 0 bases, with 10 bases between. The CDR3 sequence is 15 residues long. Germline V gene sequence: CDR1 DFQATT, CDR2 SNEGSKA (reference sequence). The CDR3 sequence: CSARDTSRSTDTQYF. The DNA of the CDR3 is TGCAGTGCTAGAGATACTAGCAGAAGCACAGATACGCAGTATTTT.

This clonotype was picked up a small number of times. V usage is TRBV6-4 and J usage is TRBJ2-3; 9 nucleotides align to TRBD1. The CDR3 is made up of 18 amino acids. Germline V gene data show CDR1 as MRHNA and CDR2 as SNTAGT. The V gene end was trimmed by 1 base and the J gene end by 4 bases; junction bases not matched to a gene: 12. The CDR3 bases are TGTGCCAGCAGTGACTATCGGGCCCGGACAGGGGTAGCAGATACGCAGTATTTT. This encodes CASSDYRARTGVADTQYF.